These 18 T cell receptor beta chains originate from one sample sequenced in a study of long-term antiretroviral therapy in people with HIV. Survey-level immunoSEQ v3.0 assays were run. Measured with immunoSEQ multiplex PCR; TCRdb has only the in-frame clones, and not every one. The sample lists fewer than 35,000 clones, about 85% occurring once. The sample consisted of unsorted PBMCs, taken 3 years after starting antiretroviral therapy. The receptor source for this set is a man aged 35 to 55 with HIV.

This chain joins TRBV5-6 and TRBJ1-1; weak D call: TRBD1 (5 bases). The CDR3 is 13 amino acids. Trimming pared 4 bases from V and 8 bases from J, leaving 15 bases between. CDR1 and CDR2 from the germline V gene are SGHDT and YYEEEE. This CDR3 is CASSLGGWGEAFF. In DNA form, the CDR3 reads TGTGCCAGCAGCCTCGGAGGATGGGGCGAAGCTTTCTTT.

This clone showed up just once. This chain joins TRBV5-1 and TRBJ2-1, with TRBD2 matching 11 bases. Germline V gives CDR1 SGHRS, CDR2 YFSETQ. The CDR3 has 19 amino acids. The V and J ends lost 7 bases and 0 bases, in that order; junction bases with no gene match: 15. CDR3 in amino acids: CASSDLLAGGPGSYNEQFF. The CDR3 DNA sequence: TGCGCCAGCTCTGACTTGTTAGCGGGAGGGCCTGGCTCCTACAATGAGCAGTTCTTC.

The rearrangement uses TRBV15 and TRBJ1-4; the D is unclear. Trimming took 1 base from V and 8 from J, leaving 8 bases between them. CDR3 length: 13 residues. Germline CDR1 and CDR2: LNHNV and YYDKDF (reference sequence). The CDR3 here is CATSRGSWEKLFF. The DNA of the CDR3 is TGTGCCACCAGCAGAGGCTCGTGGGAAAAACTGTTTTTT.

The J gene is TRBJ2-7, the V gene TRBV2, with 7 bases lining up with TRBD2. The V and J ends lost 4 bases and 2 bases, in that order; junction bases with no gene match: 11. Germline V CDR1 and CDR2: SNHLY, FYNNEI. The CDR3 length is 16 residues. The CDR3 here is CASSVGGELGTYEQYF. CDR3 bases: TGTGCCAGCAGTGTGGGGGGGGAGTTGGGAACCTACGAGCAGTACTTC. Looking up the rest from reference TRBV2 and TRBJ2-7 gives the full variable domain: EPEVTQTPSHQVTQMGQEVILRCVPISNHLYFYWYRQILGQKVEFLVSFYNNEISEKSEIFDDQFSVERPDGSNFTLKIRSTKLEDSAMYFCASSVGGELGTYEQYFGPGTRLTVT.

CDR3 amino acids: CASSLGQDYGYTF. CDR3 coding DNA: TGTGCCAGCAGCTTGGGACAGGACTATGGCTACACCTTC. V is TRBV5-6 and J is TRBJ1-2, with D possibly TRBD1 on 6 matching bases. Germline CDR1 is SGHDT and CDR2 is YYEEEE. The V gene lost 0 bases and the J gene lost 3 bases, with 6 bases spanning the gap. The CDR3 totals 13 residues.

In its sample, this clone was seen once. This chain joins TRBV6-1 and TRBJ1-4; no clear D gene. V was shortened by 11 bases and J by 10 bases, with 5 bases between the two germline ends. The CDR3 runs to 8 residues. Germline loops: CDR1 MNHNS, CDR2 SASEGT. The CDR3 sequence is CAGLKLFF. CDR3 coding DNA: TGTGCCGGCTTAAAACTGTTTTTT.

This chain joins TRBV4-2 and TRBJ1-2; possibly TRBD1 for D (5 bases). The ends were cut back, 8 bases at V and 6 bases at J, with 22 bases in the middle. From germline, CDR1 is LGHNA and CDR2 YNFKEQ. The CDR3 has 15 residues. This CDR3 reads CASSGETWGSDGYTF. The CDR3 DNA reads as TGTGCCAGCTCTGGGGAGACATGGGGGAGTGATGGCTACACCTTC.

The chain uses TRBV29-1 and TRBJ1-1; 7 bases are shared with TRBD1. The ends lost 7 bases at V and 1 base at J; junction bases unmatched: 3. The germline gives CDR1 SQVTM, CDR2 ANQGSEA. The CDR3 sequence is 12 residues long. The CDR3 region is CSADRENTEAFF. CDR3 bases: TGCAGCGCCGACAGGGAGAACACTGAAGCTTTCTTT.

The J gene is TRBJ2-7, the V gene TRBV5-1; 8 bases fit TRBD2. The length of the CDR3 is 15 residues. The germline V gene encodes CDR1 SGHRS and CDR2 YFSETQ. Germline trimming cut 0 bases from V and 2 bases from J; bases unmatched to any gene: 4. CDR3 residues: CASSLAAGGTYEQYF. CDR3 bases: TGCGCCAGCAGCTTGGCGGCGGGGGGTACCTACGAGCAGTACTTC.

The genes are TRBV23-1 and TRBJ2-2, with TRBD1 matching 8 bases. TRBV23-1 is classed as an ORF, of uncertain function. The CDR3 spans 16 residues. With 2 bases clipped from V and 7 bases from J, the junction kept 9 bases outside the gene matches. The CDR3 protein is CASSQKTGVDDGELFF. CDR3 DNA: TGCGCCAGCAGTCAAAAGACAGGGGTGGATGACGGGGAGCTGTTTTTT.

CDR3 amino acids: CASSSFSGQQETQYF. The CDR3 DNA is TGTGCCAGCAGTTCCTTCTCGGGACAGCAAGAGACCCAGTACTTC. The V call is TRBV6-5, the J call TRBJ2-5, with 7 positions matching TRBD1. J was trimmed by 2 bases and V by 4 bases; bases with no gene match: 7. Germline V CDR1 and CDR2: MNHEY, SVGAGI. CDR3 length equals 15 residues.

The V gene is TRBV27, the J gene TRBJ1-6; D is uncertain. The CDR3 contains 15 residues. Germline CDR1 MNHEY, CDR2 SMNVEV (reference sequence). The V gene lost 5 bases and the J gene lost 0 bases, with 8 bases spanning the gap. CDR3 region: CASSEISSYNSPLHF. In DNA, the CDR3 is TGTGCCAGCAGTGAGATAAGCTCCTATAATTCACCCCTCCACTTT.

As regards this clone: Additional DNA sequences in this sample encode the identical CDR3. The CDR3 nucleotides are TGTGCCAGCAGTTACGTGGGGGGAAGCACAGATACGCAGTATTTT. It is translated as CASSYVGGSTDTQYF. The gene calls are TRBV6-5 and TRBJ2-3; D is perhaps TRBD2 (6 bases). The CDR3 sequence is 15 residues long. From germline, CDR1 is MNHEY and CDR2 SVGAGI. Trimming removed 2 bases at V and 0 bases at J, with 9 bases between.

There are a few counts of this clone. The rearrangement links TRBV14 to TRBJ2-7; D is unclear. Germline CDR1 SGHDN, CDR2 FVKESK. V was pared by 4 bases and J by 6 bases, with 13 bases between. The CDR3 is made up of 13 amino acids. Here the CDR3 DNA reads TGTGCCAGCAGCCGAGAAAGAAGCACCGAGCAGTACTTC. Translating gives CASSRERSTEQYF.

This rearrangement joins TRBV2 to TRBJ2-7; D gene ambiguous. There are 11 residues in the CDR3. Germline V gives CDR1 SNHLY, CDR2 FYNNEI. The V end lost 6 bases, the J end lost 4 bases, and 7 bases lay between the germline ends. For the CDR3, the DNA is TGTGCCAGCAGCCCCGGATACGAGCAGTACTTC. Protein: CASSPGYEQYF.

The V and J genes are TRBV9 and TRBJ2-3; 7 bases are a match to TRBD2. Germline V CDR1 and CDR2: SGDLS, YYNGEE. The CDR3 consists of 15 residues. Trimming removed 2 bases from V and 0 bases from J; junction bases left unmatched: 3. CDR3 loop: CASSVGGGSTDTQYF. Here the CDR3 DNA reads TGTGCCAGCAGCGTCGGGGGAGGGAGCACAGATACGCAGTATTTT.

The CDR3 protein is CASSVDPAGLSSGNTIYF. The DNA for the CDR3 is TGTGCCAGCAGCGTAGACCCGGCTGGACTGAGCTCTGGAAACACCATATATTTT. This chain links TRBV9 with TRBJ1-3; D is unresolved. The CDR3 sequence is 18 residues long. The ends were cut back, 0 bases at V and 0 bases at J, with 16 bases in the middle. Germline-derived CDR1 and CDR2 are SGDLS and YYNGEE. Complete variable domain (other parts from reference TRBV9 and TRBJ1-3): DSGVTQTPKHLITATGQRVTLRCSPRSGDLSVYWYQQSLDQGLQFLIQYYNGEERAKGNILERFSAQQFPDLHSELNLSSLELGDSALYFCASSVDPAGLSSGNTIYFGEGSWLTVV.

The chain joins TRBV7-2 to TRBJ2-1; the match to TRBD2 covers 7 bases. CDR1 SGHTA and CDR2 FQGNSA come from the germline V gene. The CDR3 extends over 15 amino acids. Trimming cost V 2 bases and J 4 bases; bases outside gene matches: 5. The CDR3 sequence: CASSLKAGPYNEQFF. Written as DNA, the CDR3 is TGTGCCAGCAGCTTAAAAGCGGGGCCTTACAATGAGCAGTTCTTC.